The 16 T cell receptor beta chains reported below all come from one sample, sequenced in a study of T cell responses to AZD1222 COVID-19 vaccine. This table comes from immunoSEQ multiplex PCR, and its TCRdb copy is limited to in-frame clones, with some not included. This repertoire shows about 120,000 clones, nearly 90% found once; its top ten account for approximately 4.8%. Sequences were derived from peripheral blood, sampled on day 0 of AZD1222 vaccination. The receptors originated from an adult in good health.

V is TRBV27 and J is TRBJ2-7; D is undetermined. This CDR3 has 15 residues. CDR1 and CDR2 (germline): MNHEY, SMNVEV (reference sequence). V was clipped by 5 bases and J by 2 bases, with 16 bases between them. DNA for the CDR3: TGTGCCAGCAGTCCATTCACTGGCAAACCCTACGAGCAGTACTTC. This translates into CASSPFTGKPYEQYF.

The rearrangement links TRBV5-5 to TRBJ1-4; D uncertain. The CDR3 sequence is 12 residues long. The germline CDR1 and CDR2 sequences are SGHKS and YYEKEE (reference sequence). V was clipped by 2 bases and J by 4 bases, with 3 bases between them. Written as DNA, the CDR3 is TGTGCCAGCAGCTTATATAATGAAAAACTGTTTTTT. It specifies CASSLYNEKLFF.

The CDR3, as DNA: TGTGCCAGCAGCCAAGCTCTCGGGACAGGGACACAAGAGACCCAGTACTTC. Protein sequence: CASSQALGTGTQETQYF. V usage is TRBV3-1 (or the pseudogene TRBV3-2) and J usage is TRBJ2-5, with 9 positions matching TRBD1. V shed 1 base, J shed 2 bases, and the junction held 8 bases outside the gene matches. The germline V gene encodes CDR1 LGHDT and CDR2 YNNKEL (reference sequence). The CDR3 is 17 amino acids.

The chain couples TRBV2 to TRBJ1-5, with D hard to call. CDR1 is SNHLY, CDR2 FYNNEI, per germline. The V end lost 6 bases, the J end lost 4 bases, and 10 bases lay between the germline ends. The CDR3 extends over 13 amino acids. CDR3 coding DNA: TGTGCCAGCAGGGAGTGGGTTAATCAGCCCCAGCATTTT. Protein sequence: CASREWVNQPQHF. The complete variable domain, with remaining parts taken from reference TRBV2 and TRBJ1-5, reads EPEVTQTPSHQVTQMGQEVILRCVPISNHLYFYWYRQILGQKVEFLVSFYNNEISEKSEIFDDQFSVERPDGSNFTLKIRSTKLEDSAMYFCASREWVNQPQHFGDGTRLSIL.

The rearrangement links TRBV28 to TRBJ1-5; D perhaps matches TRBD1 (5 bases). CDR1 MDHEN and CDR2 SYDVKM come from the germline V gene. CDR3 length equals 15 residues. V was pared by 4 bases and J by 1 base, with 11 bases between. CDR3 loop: CASSSRVSSNQPQHF. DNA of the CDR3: TGTGCCAGCAGTTCCAGGGTATCCAGCAATCAGCCCCAGCATTTT.

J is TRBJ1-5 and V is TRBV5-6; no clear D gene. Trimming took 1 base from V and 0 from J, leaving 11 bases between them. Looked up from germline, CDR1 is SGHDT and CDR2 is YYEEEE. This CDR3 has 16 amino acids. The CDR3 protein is CASSLFGLSSNQPQHF. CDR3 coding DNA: TGTGCCAGCAGCTTGTTTGGGCTGAGTAGCAATCAGCCCCAGCATTTT.

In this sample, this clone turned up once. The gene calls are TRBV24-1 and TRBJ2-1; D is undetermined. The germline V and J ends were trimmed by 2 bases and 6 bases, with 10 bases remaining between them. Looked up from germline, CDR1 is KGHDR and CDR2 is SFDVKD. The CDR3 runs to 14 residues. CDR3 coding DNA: TGTGCCACCAGTGATTCCTCTCGGGCCAATGAGCAGTTCTTC. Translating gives CATSDSSRANEQFF.

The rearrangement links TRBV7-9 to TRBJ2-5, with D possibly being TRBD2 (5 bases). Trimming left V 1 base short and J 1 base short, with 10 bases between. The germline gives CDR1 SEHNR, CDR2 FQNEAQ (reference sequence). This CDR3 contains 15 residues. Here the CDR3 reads CASSLDLTTQETQYF. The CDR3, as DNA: TGTGCCAGCAGCTTAGATTTGACTACCCAAGAGACCCAGTACTTC.

As DNA, the CDR3 is TGTGCCAGTAGTAACCCGACAGTAGCCAAAAACATTCAGTACTTC. Amino acid sequence: CASSNPTVAKNIQYF. The chain links TRBV19 to TRBJ2-4; possible D gene TRBD1, 5 bases. The CDR3 is 15 residues long. Germline V gene data show CDR1 as LNHDA and CDR2 as SQIVND (reference sequence). V gave up 4 bases and J gave up 0 bases, with 10 bases separating them.

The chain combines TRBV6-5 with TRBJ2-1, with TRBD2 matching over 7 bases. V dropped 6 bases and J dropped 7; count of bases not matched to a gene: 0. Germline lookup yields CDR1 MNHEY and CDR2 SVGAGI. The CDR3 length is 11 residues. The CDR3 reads CASRGGNEQFF. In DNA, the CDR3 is TGTGCCAGCAGGGGGGGGAATGAGCAGTTCTTC.

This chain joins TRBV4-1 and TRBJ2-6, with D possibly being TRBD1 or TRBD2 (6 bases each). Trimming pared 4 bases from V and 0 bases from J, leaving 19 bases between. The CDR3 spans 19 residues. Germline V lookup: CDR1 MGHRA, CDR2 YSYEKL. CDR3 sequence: CASSRAGPGATSGANVLTF. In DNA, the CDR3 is TGCGCCAGCAGCCGCGCCGGGCCGGGGGCGACCTCTGGGGCCAACGTCCTGACTTTC.

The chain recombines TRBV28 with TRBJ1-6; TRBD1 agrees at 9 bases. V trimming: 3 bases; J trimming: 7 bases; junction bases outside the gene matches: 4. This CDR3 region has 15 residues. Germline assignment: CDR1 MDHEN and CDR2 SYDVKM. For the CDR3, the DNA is TGTGCCAGCAGTTTCGAGGGACAGGGCAATTCACCCCTCCACTTT. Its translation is CASSFEGQGNSPLHF.

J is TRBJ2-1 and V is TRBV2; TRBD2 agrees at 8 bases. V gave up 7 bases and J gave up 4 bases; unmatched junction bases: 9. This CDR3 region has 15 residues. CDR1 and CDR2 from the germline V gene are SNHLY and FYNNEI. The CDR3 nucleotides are TGTGCCAGCACCTTAAGCGGGAGCCCTTACAATGAGCAGTTCTTC. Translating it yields CASTLSGSPYNEQFF. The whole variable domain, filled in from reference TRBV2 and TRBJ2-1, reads EPEVTQTPSHQVTQMGQEVILRCVPISNHLYFYWYRQILGQKVEFLVSFYNNEISEKSEIFDDQFSVERPDGSNFTLKIRSTKLEDSAMYFCASTLSGSPYNEQFFGPGTRLTVL.

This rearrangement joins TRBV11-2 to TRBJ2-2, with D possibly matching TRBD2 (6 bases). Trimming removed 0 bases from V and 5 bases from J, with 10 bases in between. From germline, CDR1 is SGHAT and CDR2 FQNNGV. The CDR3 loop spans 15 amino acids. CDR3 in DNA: TGTGCCAGCAGCTTAGATCTGGGAGGAACCGGGGAGCTGTTTTTT. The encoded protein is CASSLDLGGTGELFF.

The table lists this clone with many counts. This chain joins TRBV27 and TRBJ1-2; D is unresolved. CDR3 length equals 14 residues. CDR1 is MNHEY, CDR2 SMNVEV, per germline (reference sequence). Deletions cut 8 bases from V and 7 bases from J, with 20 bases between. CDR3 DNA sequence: TGTGCCAGCGGACCAAGGACTTACCGTGGTGGCTACACCTTC. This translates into CASGPRTYRGGYTF.

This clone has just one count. CDR3: CASIWNRGYTGELFF. In DNA, the CDR3 is TGTGCCAGCATCTGGAACAGAGGATACACCGGGGAGCTGTTTTTT. The chain is built from TRBV21-1 and TRBJ2-2. TRBV21-1 is recorded as a pseudogene. This CDR3 comprises 15 residues.